The clone carrying this TCR beta chain occurred many times. The sample originates from a study of T cell repertoires in cytomegalovirus infection. V trimming: 2 bases; J trimming: 3 bases; junction bases outside the gene matches: 4. This CDR3 has 14 residues. MiXCR, applied by TCRdb to the reads, yields one record per CDR3 protein. The table lists approximately 500,000 distinct CDR3 sequences, more than 15% of them singletons. This receptor was identified in a human donor in good health (CMV status not recorded). Some clones in this sample may be carry-over from other donors' samples. The chain couples TRBV12-3 or TRBV12-4 to TRBJ2-7, with TRBD2 matching over 7 bases. The sample consisted of CD8+ T cells from PBMCs. The CDR3 nucleotides read TGTGCCAGCAGTTTACTTCCGGGAGGCTACGAGCAGTACTTC. Translated, it gives CASSLLPGGYEQYF.